The 25 T cell receptor beta chains in this list originate from one sample, sequenced in a study of OX40 agonist ivuxolimab in advanced cancers. This table comes from immunoSEQ multiplex PCR, and its TCRdb copy is limited to in-frame clones, with some not included. The table lists 70,000 or so clones, around 87% of them singletons. The specimen comprised CD4+ or CD8+ T cells sorted from blood, sampled in a trial of the OX40 agonist ivuxolimab. These receptors originate from an adult with an advanced solid tumor such as melanoma, head and neck, liver or kidney cancer.

In its sample, this clone was seen a few times. The V call is TRBV5-6, the J call TRBJ1-5, with D uncertain. The V gene lost 3 bases and the J gene lost 6 bases, with 10 bases spanning the gap. Germline V gives CDR1 SGHDT, CDR2 YYEEEE. The CDR3 is 13 residues long. The CDR3 DNA reads as TGTGCCAGCAGCTCACAATATGGTCAGCCCCAGCATTTT. Its translation is CASSSQYGQPQHF.

V gene TRBV28 combines with J gene TRBJ2-7; D unresolved. Trimming left V 3 bases short and J 2 bases short, with 8 bases between. The germline V gene encodes CDR1 MDHEN and CDR2 SYDVKM. This CDR3 has 13 residues. The CDR3 coding sequence is TGTGCCAGCAGTTTGAGCGCAACCTACGAGCAGTACTTC. This translates into CASSLSATYEQYF. The full variable domain, rest sourced from reference TRBV28 and TRBJ2-7, is DVKVTQSSRYLVKRTGEKVFLECVQDMDHENMFWYRQDPGLGLRLIYFSYDVKMKEKGDIPEGYSVSREKKERFSLILESASTNQTSMYLCASSLSATYEQYFGPGTRLTVT.

The rearrangement joins TRBV7-3 to TRBJ2-7; 9 nucleotides match TRBD1. Germline V CDR1 and CDR2: SGHTA, FQGTGA. V lost 2 bases to trimming and J lost 2 bases; unmatched junction nucleotides: 4. This CDR3 has 15 residues. DNA for the CDR3: TGTGCCAGCAGCTTAGCGGGACAGGGTACCTACGAGCAGTACTTC. The encoded protein is CASSLAGQGTYEQYF.

The chain has TRBV7-3 and TRBJ1-3; 9 nucleotides align to TRBD1. The CDR3 extends over 17 amino acids. Germline V gene data show CDR1 as SGHTA and CDR2 as FQGTGA. V lost 5 bases and J lost 0; bases outside the gene matches: 8. The CDR3 is CASSPRDRATSGNTIYF. As DNA, the CDR3 is TGTGCCAGCAGCCCCCGGGACAGGGCAACCTCTGGAAACACCATATATTTT. Looking up the rest from reference TRBV7-3 and TRBJ1-3 gives the full variable domain: GAGVSQTPSNKVTEKGKYVELRCDPISGHTALYWYRQSLGQGPEFLIYFQGTGAADDSGLPNDRFFAVRPEGSVSTLKIQRTERGDSAVYLCASSPRDRATSGNTIYFGEGSWLTVV.

The chain recombines TRBV25-1 with TRBJ1-1; D remains unclear. Trimming shortened V by 2 bases and J by 4 bases, and 11 bases separated the two germline ends. The germline gives CDR1 MGHDK, CDR2 SYGVNS. CDR3 length: 14 residues. The CDR3 is CASSELAPRTEAFF. In DNA form, the CDR3 reads TGTGCCAGCAGTGAACTCGCGCCTCGCACTGAAGCTTTCTTT.

This sequence joins TRBV27 and TRBJ1-2; D possibly corresponds to TRBD1 (5 bases). The CDR3 length is 14 residues. The V end was cut by 0 bases, the J end by 4 bases, with 9 bases between. The V gene's germline CDR1 is MNHEY and CDR2 SMNVEV (reference sequence). CDR3 residues: CASSLSRDGYGYTF. DNA for the CDR3: TGTGCCAGCAGTTTATCACGGGACGGCTATGGCTACACCTTC.

The CDR3 protein is CASSLGGGLYSNQPQHF. The CDR3 region has the DNA TGTGCCAGCAGCTTAGGAGGGGGCCTATATAGCAATCAGCCCCAGCATTTT. This chain links TRBV7-2 with TRBJ1-5, with 7 bases that match TRBD1. Germline V lookup: CDR1 SGHTA, CDR2 FQGNSA. V lost 1 base and J lost 0; bases outside the gene matches: 6. This CDR3 has 17 residues.

The chain couples TRBV6-1 to TRBJ1-5; 9 bases align to TRBD1. Germline values: CDR1 MNHNS, CDR2 SASEGT. V was pared by 2 bases and J by 3 bases, with 2 bases of the junction left unmatched. This CDR3 region has 15 residues. CDR3 region: CASSEWTGDNQPQHF. As DNA, the CDR3 is TGTGCCAGCAGTGAATGGACAGGGGACAATCAGCCCCAGCATTTT.

The chain links TRBV5-4 to TRBJ2-7; TRBD1 aligns across 9 bases. The CDR3 length is 17 residues. Germline CDR1 SGHNT, CDR2 YYREEE (reference sequence). The J segment lost 1 base and the V segment lost 4 bases, leaving 12 bases of the junction unmatched. This chain's CDR3 is CASSRDRVGVWSYEQYF. The CDR3 DNA is TGTGCCAGCAGCAGGGACAGGGTAGGCGTCTGGTCCTACGAGCAGTACTTC.

This chain connects TRBV27 to TRBJ1-1; possibly TRBD1 for D (5 bases). The germline V gene has CDR1 MNHEY and CDR2 SMNVEV (reference sequence). Trimming took 5 bases from V and 2 from J, leaving 15 bases between them. The CDR3 loop spans 15 amino acids. The CDR3 is CASSPLEGSNTEAFF. The CDR3 coding sequence is TGTGCCAGCAGTCCCCTGGAGGGGAGTAACACTGAAGCTTTCTTT.

The V gene is TRBV27, the J gene TRBJ1-1, with 7 bases lining up with TRBD1. The germline CDR1 and CDR2 sequences are MNHEY and SMNVEV (reference sequence). Trimming at V came to 7 bases and at J to 1 base, leaving 12 bases not matched to a gene. CDR3 size: 16 residues. The CDR3 spells CASTKRAGTENTEAFF. CDR3 bases: TGTGCCAGCACTAAAAGAGCGGGGACAGAGAACACTGAAGCTTTCTTT.

The chain recombines TRBV25-1 with TRBJ2-3; 11 bases map to TRBD1. The J segment lost 6 bases and the V segment lost 7 bases, leaving 3 bases of the junction unmatched. The CDR3 contains 13 residues. Germline lookup yields CDR1 MGHDK and CDR2 SYGVNS. In nucleotides, the CDR3 is TGTGCCAGCACGGGACAGGGGGAGGATACGCAGTATTTT. It specifies CASTGQGEDTQYF.

The chain combines TRBV19 with TRBJ2-7; 9 bases line up with TRBD1. After removal of 5 bases from V and 3 bases from J, the junction contained 5 bases not matched to a gene. The CDR3 is made up of 14 amino acids. The germline CDR1 and CDR2 sequences are LNHDA and SQIVND (reference sequence). CDR3 in amino acids: CASSFPGQGYEQYF. CDR3 sequence (DNA): TGTGCCAGTAGTTTCCCGGGACAGGGCTACGAGCAGTACTTC.

V and J are TRBV7-9 and TRBJ1-1, with TRBD1 matching 7 bases. The CDR3 length is 14 residues. Germline V gene sequence: CDR1 SEHNR, CDR2 FQNEAQ (reference sequence). V gave up 5 bases and J gave up 2 bases; unmatched junction bases: 5. CDR3 region: CASSPTGANTEAFF. CDR3 DNA sequence: TGTGCCAGCAGCCCTACAGGGGCTAACACTGAAGCTTTCTTT.

CDR3 bases: TGTGCCAGCAGCGGCACTAACTACGAGCAGTACTTC. Translated: CASSGTNYEQYF. The rearrangement links TRBV7-2 to TRBJ2-7; D ambiguous. CDR3 length: 12 amino acids. The V end was cut by 5 bases, the J end by 3 bases, with 8 bases between. Germline CDR1 reads SGHTA; CDR2 reads FQGNSA.

V gene TRBV4-3 combines with J gene TRBJ2-7; D unclear. In germline, CDR1 is LGHNA, CDR2 YSLEER. The CDR3 extends over 14 amino acids. V lost 1 base and J 0 bases, leaving 7 bases between the germline ends. In DNA form, the CDR3 reads TGCGCCAGCAGCCAAGGAAGGAGCTCCTACGAGCAGTACTTC. Protein sequence: CASSQGRSSYEQYF.

The chain combines TRBV2 with TRBJ1-5; the D is unclear. Trimming shortened V by 3 bases and J by 5 bases, and 11 bases separated the two germline ends. CDR1 is SNHLY and CDR2 is FYNNEI in the germline V gene. The length of the CDR3 is 14 residues. The CDR3 loop is CASSEVLLHQPQHF. The CDR3 nucleotides read TGTGCCAGCAGTGAGGTGTTACTCCATCAGCCCCAGCATTTT.

This chain links TRBV4-3 with TRBJ2-5; the D is unclear. The CDR3 extends over 16 amino acids. The V and J ends lost 4 bases and 2 bases respectively, with 17 bases between them. CDR1 and CDR2 from the germline V gene are LGHNA and YSLEER. This chain's CDR3 is CASSPGANPLQETQYF. The CDR3 nucleotides read TGCGCCAGCAGCCCAGGAGCCAACCCTTTACAAGAGACCCAGTACTTC.

The chain uses TRBV9 and TRBJ2-7; TRBD1 agrees at 12 bases. From germline, CDR1 is SGDLS and CDR2 YYNGEE. Losses at the gene ends were 1 base for V and 6 bases for J; bases not matched to a gene: 5. There are 15 residues in the CDR3. The DNA of the CDR3 is TGTGCCAGCAGCGTACTGGGGACAGGGGGCGGCGAGCAGTACTTC. Encoded protein: CASSVLGTGGGEQYF.

The chain couples TRBV6-6 to TRBJ2-7; possibly TRBD1 for D (5 bases). The V end lost 0 bases, the J end lost 2 bases, and 8 bases lay between the germline ends. This CDR3 is built from 14 residues. From germline, CDR1 is MNHNY and CDR2 SVGAGI (reference sequence). Here the CDR3 DNA reads TGTGCCAGCAGTTACTCGACCAGGGCCTACGAGCAGTACTTC. Its protein product is CASSYSTRAYEQYF.

The rearrangement uses TRBV14 and TRBJ2-1, with TRBD2 identical over 14 bases. The CDR3 is 16 amino acids. Germline CDR1 and CDR2: SGHDN and FVKESK. The V and J ends lost 4 bases and 8 bases, in that order; junction bases with no gene match: 7. This CDR3 is CASSRLAGGRGHEQFF. The DNA for the CDR3 is TGTGCCAGCAGCCGACTAGCGGGAGGGAGGGGCCATGAGCAGTTCTTC.

This sequence joins TRBV6-5 and TRBJ1-5, with TRBD1 as a possible D gene (5 bases). Germline CDR1 is MNHEY and CDR2 is SVGAGI. Trimming took 2 bases from V and 1 from J, leaving 9 bases between them. CDR3 length: 15 amino acids. In DNA, the CDR3 is TGTGCCAGCAGTTACGCCGGGGACAGCAATCAGCCCCAGCATTTT. The encoded protein is CASSYAGDSNQPQHF.

The rearrangement joins TRBV7-3 to TRBJ1-1, with TRBD1 identical over 8 bases. CDR3 size: 13 residues. The junction had 1 base not matched to a gene; V was cut back by 2 bases and J by 5 bases. CDR1 and CDR2 from the germline V gene are SGHTA and FQGTGA. DNA for the CDR3: TGTGCCAGCAGCTTACAGGGGGCGACTGAAGCTTTCTTT. It is translated as CASSLQGATEAFF.

The gene calls are TRBV19 and TRBJ2-1, with 11 nucleotides matching TRBD2. The CDR3 loop spans 16 amino acids. V lost 3 bases and J lost 4; bases outside the gene matches: 5. Germline values: CDR1 LNHDA, CDR2 SQIVND (reference sequence). The CDR3: CASSMASGRTYNEQFF. Written as DNA, the CDR3 is TGTGCCAGTAGTATGGCTAGCGGGAGGACTTACAATGAGCAGTTCTTC.

The rearrangement links TRBV4-2 to TRBJ1-2; TRBD1 matches 7 bases. Germline trimming cut 0 bases from V and 8 bases from J; bases unmatched to any gene: 6. The CDR3 length is 14 residues. Germline-derived CDR1 and CDR2 are LGHNA and YNFKEQ. DNA for the CDR3: TGTGCCAGCAGCCAAGAGAGGGGGCAGGGGGGCTACACCTTC. It yields the protein CASSQERGQGGYTF.